This record covers a single TCR beta chain. The antigen remains undetermined. TCRbeta library construction was performed incorporating unique molecular identifiers. A single record per CDR3 protein comes from TCRdb applying MiXCR to the PCR reads. Of about 870,000 distinct CDR3 sequences in the sample, roughly 15% were seen once. The sample comes from a study of T-cell reconstitution after alpha-beta-depleted transplantation in children. The CDR3 sequence is 14 residues long. Trimming shortened V by 1 base and J by 1 base, and 10 bases separated the two germline ends. The V gene's germline CDR1 is SQVTM and CDR2 ANQGSEA. Findings and limits, study-wide: Expanded graft clones, several hundred of them, were reportedly the source of alpha-beta T cells about two months after transplant. One year after transplant, T-cell counts and diversity came mostly from newly produced T cells. Surviving recipient T cells and thymic progenitors underlay high day-60 TCRbeta diversity in some patients.

Sequenced here: PBMCs, mostly from graft donor cells, sampled 360 days after TCRalphabeta/CD19-depleted stem cell transplant. This chain uses TRBV29-1 with TRBJ1-1; D unresolved. The receptor's source is a male patient aged 10 to 17 who had a stem cell transplant for acute lymphoblastic leukemia, so the T cells may come from the graft donor. The CDR3 reads CSVEGVGWNTEAFF. For the CDR3, the DNA is TGCAGCGTTGAAGGGGTGGGGTGGAACACTGAAGCTTTCTTT.